This TCR beta chain was identified during a study of blood T cell repertoires in COVID-19. Study-wide context: Researchers got acute and convalescent COVID-19 samples from the United States, Italy and Spain. T cells, B-cell-depleted T cells, or PBMCs supplied cDNA or gDNA.

Original processing notes: Estimation of nucleated cell counts was performed using reference gene primer amplification. Libraries were prepared by immunoSEQ multiplex PCR; TCRdb keeps only in-frame clonotypes and omits some of them. The D gene and trimming were derived from the DNA, and the V and J assignments and clone size from that table. The sample shows about 140,000 clones, 79% of them seen only once. V lost 5 bases and J lost 6; bases outside the gene matches: 6. Germline CDR1 is SEHNR and CDR2 is FQNEAQ (reference sequence). The CDR3 runs to 14 residues. This clone was observed a handful of times.

This receptor was taken from a man aged 55 to 70 with acute or convalescent COVID-19. The specimen was peripheral blood. The genes are TRBV7-9 and TRBJ1-5, with 8 bases aligning to TRBD1. DNA for the CDR3: TGTGCCAGCAGCAGGACAGGGCTGAGTCAGCCCCAGCATTTT. Encoded protein: CASSRTGLSQPQHF.